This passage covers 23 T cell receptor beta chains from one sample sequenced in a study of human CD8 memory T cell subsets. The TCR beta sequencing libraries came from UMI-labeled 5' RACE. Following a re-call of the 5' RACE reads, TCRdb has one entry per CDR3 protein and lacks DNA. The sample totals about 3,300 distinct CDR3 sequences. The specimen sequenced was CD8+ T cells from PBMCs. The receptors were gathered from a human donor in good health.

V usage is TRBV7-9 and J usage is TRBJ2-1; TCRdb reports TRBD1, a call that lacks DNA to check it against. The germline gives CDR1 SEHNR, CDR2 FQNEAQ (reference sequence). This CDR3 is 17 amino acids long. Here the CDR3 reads CASSPPSTGLQGNEQFF.

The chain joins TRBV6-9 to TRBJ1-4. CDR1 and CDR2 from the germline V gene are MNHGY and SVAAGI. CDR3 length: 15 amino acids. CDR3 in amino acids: CASLVSDGKNEKLFF.

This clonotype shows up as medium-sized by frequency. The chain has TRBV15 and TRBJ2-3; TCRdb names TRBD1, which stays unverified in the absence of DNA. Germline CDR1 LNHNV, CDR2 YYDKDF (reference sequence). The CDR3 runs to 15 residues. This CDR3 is CATSRDRGGPDTQYF.

CDR3 sequence reads: CASSFLSGTFDTQYF. V and J are TRBV11-3 and TRBJ2-3; without DNA, the TCRdb call of TRBD2 cannot be checked. CDR1 is SGHNT, CDR2 YENEEA, per germline. This CDR3 has 15 residues. Full variable domain (rest looked up from reference TRBV11-3 and TRBJ2-3): EAGVVQSPRYKIIEKKQPVAFWCNPISGHNTLYWYLQNLGQGPELLIRYENEEAVDDSQLPKDRFSAERLKGVDSTLKIQPAELGDSAVYLCASSFLSGTFDTQYFGPGTRLTVL.

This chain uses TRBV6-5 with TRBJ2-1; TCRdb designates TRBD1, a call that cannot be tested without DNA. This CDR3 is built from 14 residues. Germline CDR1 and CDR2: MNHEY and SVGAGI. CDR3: CASRPGTGGNEQFF.

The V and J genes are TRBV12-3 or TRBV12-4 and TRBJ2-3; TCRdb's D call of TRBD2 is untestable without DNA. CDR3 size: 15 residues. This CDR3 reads CASSLIGGAGDTQYF.

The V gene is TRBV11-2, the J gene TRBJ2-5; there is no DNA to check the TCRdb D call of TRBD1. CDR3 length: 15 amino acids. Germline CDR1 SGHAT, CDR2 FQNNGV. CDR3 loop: CASSLLPNREETQYF.

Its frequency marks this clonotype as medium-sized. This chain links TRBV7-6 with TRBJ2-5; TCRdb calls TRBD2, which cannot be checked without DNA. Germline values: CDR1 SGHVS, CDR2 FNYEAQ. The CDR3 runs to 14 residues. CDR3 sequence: CASSPARGEQTQYF.

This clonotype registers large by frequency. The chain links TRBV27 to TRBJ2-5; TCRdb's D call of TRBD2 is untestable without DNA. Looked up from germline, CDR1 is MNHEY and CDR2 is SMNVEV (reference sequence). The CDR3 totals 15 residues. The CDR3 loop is CASSLKPGLQETQYF.

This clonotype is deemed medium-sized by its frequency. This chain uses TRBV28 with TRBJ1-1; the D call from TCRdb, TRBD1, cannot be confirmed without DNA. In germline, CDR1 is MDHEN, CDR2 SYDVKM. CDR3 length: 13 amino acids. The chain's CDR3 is CASRDRGLTEAFF.

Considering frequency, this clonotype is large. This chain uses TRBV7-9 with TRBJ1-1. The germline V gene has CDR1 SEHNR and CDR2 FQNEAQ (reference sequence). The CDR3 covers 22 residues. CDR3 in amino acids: CASSLFFAIPWAPEKKDTEAFF.

The CDR3 spells CASSEGRASETQYF. The rearrangement links TRBV9 to TRBJ2-5; TCRdb calls TRBD1, which cannot be checked without DNA. Germline values: CDR1 SGDLS, CDR2 YYNGEE. The CDR3 loop spans 14 amino acids.

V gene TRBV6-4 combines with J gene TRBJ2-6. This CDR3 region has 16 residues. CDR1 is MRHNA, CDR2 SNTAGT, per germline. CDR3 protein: CASSDSDSSGANVLTF.

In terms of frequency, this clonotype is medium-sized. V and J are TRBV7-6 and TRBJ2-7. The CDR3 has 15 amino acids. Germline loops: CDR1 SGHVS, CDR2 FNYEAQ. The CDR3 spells CASSLGSGSSYEQYF.

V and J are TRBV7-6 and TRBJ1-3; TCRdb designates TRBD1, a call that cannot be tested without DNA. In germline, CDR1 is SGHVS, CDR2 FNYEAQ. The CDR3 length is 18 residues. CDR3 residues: CASSLGTVLSGSGNTIYF.

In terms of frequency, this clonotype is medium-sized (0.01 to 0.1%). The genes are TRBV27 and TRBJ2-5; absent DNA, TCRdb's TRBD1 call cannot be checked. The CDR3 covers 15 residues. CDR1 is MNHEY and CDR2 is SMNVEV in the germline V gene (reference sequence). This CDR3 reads CASSKTGFGQETQYF.

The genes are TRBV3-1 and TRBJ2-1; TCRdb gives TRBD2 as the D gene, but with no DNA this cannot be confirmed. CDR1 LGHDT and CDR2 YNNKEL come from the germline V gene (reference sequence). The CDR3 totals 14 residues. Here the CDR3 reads CASSQDQRGGRQFF.

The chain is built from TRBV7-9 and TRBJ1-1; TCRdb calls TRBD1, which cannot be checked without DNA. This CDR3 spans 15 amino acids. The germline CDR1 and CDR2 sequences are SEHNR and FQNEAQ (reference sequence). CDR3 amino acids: CASSYAQGGNTEAFF.

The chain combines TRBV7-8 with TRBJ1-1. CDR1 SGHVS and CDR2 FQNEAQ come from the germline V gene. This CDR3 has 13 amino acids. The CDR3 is CASSYQQNTEAFF.

The CDR3 protein is CSARPTGVPDTQYF. V is TRBV20-1 and J is TRBJ2-3; TCRdb proposes TRBD1, but this gene call is untestable without DNA. The germline CDR1 and CDR2 sequences are DFQATT and SNEGSKA (reference sequence). The CDR3 runs 14 residues.

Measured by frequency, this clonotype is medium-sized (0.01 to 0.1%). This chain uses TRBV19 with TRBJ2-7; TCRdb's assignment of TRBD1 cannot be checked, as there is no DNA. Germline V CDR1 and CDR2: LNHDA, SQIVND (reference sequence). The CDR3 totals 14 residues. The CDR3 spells CASSMSWGPYEQYF. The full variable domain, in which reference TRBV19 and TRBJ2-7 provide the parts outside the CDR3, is DGGITQSPKYLFRKEGQNVTLSCEQNLNHDAMYWYRQDPGQGLRLIYYSQIVNDFQKGDIAEGYSVSREKKESFPLTVTSAQKNPTAFYLCASSMSWGPYEQYFGPGTRLTVT.

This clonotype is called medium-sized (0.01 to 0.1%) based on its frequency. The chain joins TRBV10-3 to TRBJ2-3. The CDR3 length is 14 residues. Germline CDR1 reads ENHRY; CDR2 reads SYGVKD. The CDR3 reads CAISLQFITDTQYF.

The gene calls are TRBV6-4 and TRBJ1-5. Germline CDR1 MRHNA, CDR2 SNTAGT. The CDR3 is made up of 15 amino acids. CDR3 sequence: CASSEEGGNNQPQHF.